This T cell receptor beta chain was found in a study of cytomegalovirus exposure and HLA in healthy donors. General study points: Sequencing likely produced, as an artifact, a cluster of highly shared sequence variants. Presence/absence analyses rested on an assumption that sequencing depth was roughly uniform across donors. Despite most TCR sequences being rare, some public TCRs occurred in many donors. Serostatus for CMV was the only available immune exposure information.

The CDR3 is 16 residues long. Trimming stripped 1 base from V and 1 base from J, with 14 bases between. Germline V gives CDR1 SEHNR, CDR2 FQNEAQ (reference sequence). This clone was seen a single time. Its antigen is not known. PCR employed 60 Vbeta and 13 Jbeta primers. Some clones are missing from TCRdb's copy, which holds only in-frame ones; the method was immunoSEQ multiplex PCR. The table includes 100,000 to 150,000 clones, over 9.5% detected once. The specimen was PBMCs. This clonotype was obtained from a woman under 30 in good health and CMV-seropositive. The V call is TRBV7-9, the J call TRBJ2-7; tentatively, D is TRBD2 (7 bases). In nucleotides, the CDR3 is TGTGCCAGCAGCTTAGGCTGGGGGGGGCCTTCCTACGAGCAGTACTTC. Its protein is CASSLGWGGPSYEQYF.